Following are 25 T cell receptor beta chains from one sample sequenced in a study of naive and memory T cell subsets. The beta constant-region primer was an equimolar mix of two oligonucleotides covering TRBC1 and TRBC2. Four rounds of PCR amplified the ligated cDNA using nested alpha and beta constant-region primers plus SP2. One entry per CDR3 protein results from TCRdb running MiXCR on the UMI-ligation and nested PCR reads. This table holds about 90,000 distinct CDR3 sequences, 11% found once. No antigens are known for them. Study conclusions and caveats: Naive repertoires, especially CD8, held a few larger clonotypes, possibly memory cells re-expressing CD45RA.

What was sequenced was naive CD4+ T cells from blood. The receptors were gathered from a human donor in good health.

In this sample, this clonotype turned up a few times. This chain connects TRBV7-2 to TRBJ1-2, with D possibly matching TRBD1 (5 bases). This CDR3 has 12 amino acids. Germline V gene lookup returns CDR1 SGHTA and CDR2 FQGNSA. Trimming took 3 bases from V and 8 from J, leaving 10 bases between them. The DNA for the CDR3 is TGTGCCAGCAGCTTCGTTGGGGGGGGCTACACCTTC. Encoded protein: CASSFVGGGYTF.

For the CDR3, the DNA is TGTGCCACCAGCAGAGACGCGGGGGGCAGGACTGAAGCTTTCTTT. Translation: CATSRDAGGRTEAFF. The rearrangement links TRBV15 to TRBJ1-1; weak D call: TRBD1 (6 bases). Trimming removed 0 bases at V and 5 bases at J, with 13 bases between. The CDR3 loop spans 15 amino acids. CDR1 LNHNV and CDR2 YYDKDF come from the germline V gene (reference sequence).

The chain is built from TRBV25-1 and TRBJ2-3; 8 bases line up with TRBD1. The CDR3 has 15 amino acids. The V gene's germline CDR1 is MGHDK and CDR2 SYGVNS. Germline trimming cut 1 base from V and 3 bases from J; bases unmatched to any gene: 3. In nucleotides, the CDR3 is TGTGCCAGCAGTGAATCCGGACAGGGAACAGATACGCAGTATTTT. This sequence encodes CASSESGQGTDTQYF.

The chain couples TRBV29-1 to TRBJ2-7; 13 bases fit TRBD2. From germline, CDR1 is SQVTM and CDR2 ANQGSEA. Trimming took 1 base from V and 0 from J; bases not matched to a gene: 6. The CDR3 is 17 amino acids. The CDR3 spells CSVEGLAGGPSSYEQYF. Here the CDR3 DNA reads TGCAGCGTTGAAGGACTAGCGGGAGGCCCGAGCTCCTACGAGCAGTACTTC.

This rearrangement joins TRBV12-3 or TRBV12-4 to TRBJ1-3; no clear D. Deletions cut 4 bases from V and 5 bases from J, with 3 bases between. The CDR3 is 11 amino acids. CDR3: CASSYRNTIYF. CDR3 coding DNA: TGTGCCAGCAGTTACAGAAACACCATATATTTT.

This clonotype was seen only a few times. V and J are TRBV29-1 and TRBJ2-4; 11 bases are a match to TRBD1. Germline CDR1 reads SQVTM; CDR2 reads ANQGSEA. CDR3 length: 17 amino acids. The J segment lost 0 bases and the V segment lost 4 bases, leaving 8 bases of the junction unmatched. For the CDR3, the DNA is TGCAGCGTTGTAGGGGACAGGGGGATTCTAGCCAAAAACATTCAGTACTTC. Translation: CSVVGDRGILAKNIQYF. The whole variable domain, remainder taken from reference TRBV29-1 and TRBJ2-4, is SAVISQKPSRDICQRGTSLTIQCQVDSQVTMMFWYRQQPGQSLTLIATANQGSEATYESGFVIDKFPISRPNLTFSTLTVSNMSPEDSSIYLCSVVGDRGILAKNIQYFGAGTRLSVL.

The gene calls are TRBV10-3 and TRBJ1-5; D gene unclear. Germline values: CDR1 ENHRY, CDR2 SYGVKD. Trimming took off 1 base at V and 0 bases at J, with 1 base between the two ends. This CDR3 contains 13 residues. CDR3 sequence: CAISEYSNQPQHF. In DNA, the CDR3 is TGTGCCATCAGTGAGTATAGCAATCAGCCCCAGCATTTT.

The V call is TRBV20-1, the J call TRBJ1-1; D not certain. From germline, CDR1 is DFQATT and CDR2 SNEGSKA (reference sequence). Between the trimmed V and J ends, which lost 0 bases and 9 bases, there was a span of 14 bases. The CDR3 has 13 residues. CDR3 nucleotide sequence: TGCAGTGCTAGAGATGAGGCATCCAGGCAAGCTTTCTTT. Translating gives CSARDEASRQAFF.

This clonotype was seen ten or more times. The genes are TRBV5-1 and TRBJ1-1; D possibly corresponds to TRBD1 (5 bases). The CDR3 is made up of 17 amino acids. Per the germline V gene, CDR1 is SGHRS and CDR2 is YFSETQ. Trimming took off 1 base at V and 0 bases at J, with 16 bases between the two ends. The CDR3 region is CASSLIWWAGMNTEAFF. Here the CDR3 DNA reads TGCGCCAGCAGCTTGATATGGTGGGCAGGGATGAACACTGAAGCTTTCTTT.

This clonotype occurred many times. V is TRBV6-2 or TRBV6-3 and J is TRBJ2-3, with D perhaps TRBD2 (6 bases). Germline CDR1 and CDR2: MNHEY and SVGEGT. This CDR3 has 17 residues. V shed 0 bases and J shed 2 bases, with 15 bases lying between them. CDR3 DNA sequence: TGTGCCAGCAGTTACTCGACCTTAGCGGACCCCACAGATACGCAGTATTTT. The encoded protein is CASSYSTLADPTDTQYF.

This clonotype was found a few times. The rearrangement links TRBV19 to TRBJ1-2, with D perhaps TRBD1 (6 bases). Germline CDR1 reads LNHDA; CDR2 reads SQIVND (reference sequence). There are 16 residues in the CDR3. The V end lost 7 bases, the J end lost 2 bases, and 20 bases lay between the germline ends. Here the CDR3 DNA reads TGTGCCAGTATGCGTCTAGCGGACAGACGAAACTATGGCTACACCTTC. The encoded protein is CASMRLADRRNYGYTF.

The V gene is TRBV18, the J gene TRBJ1-3, with unresolved D. The CDR3 is 18 residues long. Trimming left V 3 bases short and J 1 base short, with 19 bases between. The germline V gene encodes CDR1 KGHSH and CDR2 LQKENI. This CDR3 reads CASSPTDTPFGSGNTIYF. CDR3 bases: TGTGCCAGCTCACCGACGGATACCCCTTTTGGATCTGGAAACACCATATATTTT.

This clonotype was picked up many times. The chain uses TRBV29-1 and TRBJ2-7; 9 bases match TRBD1. The V gene end was trimmed by 6 bases and the J gene end by 7 bases; junction bases not matched to a gene: 7. Germline V gives CDR1 SQVTM, CDR2 ANQGSEA. The CDR3 extends over 12 amino acids. CDR3 sequence (DNA): TGCAGCGTACAGGGGGCGTTGGGAGAGCAGTACTTC. It encodes CSVQGALGEQYF.

In its sample, this clonotype was seen a few times. This sequence joins TRBV20-1 and TRBJ2-1, with TRBD2 identical over 11 bases. Germline CDR1 is DFQATT and CDR2 is SNEGSKA (reference sequence). The CDR3 covers 13 residues. The CDR3 sequence is CRVSGRDYNEQFF. Here the CDR3 DNA reads TGCAGAGTTAGCGGGAGGGATTACAATGAGCAGTTCTTC.

A few counts support this clonotype. The rearrangement joins TRBV12-3 or TRBV12-4 to TRBJ1-2; 8 positions agree with TRBD1. This CDR3 is built from 17 residues. V trimming: 3 bases; J trimming: 2 bases; junction bases outside the gene matches: 11. In DNA, the CDR3 is TGTGCCAGCAGTTTTTGGGACAGAAGACAGGGGAACTATGGCTACACCTTC. This encodes CASSFWDRRQGNYGYTF.

This clonotype has only a few counts. The chain combines TRBV6-2 or TRBV6-3 with TRBJ2-2; D call uncertain. The germline CDR1 and CDR2 sequences are MNHEY and SVGEGT. V lost 2 bases and J 2 bases, leaving 6 bases between the germline ends. The CDR3 covers 14 residues. The CDR3 nucleotides are TGTGCCAGCAGTTACAGGGCCAACACCGGGGAGCTGTTTTTT. Its translation: CASSYRANTGELFF.

The chain is built from TRBV4-2 and TRBJ2-1; TRBD2 aligns across 11 bases. Germline V gene data show CDR1 as LGHNA and CDR2 as YNFKEQ. V lost 3 bases to trimming and J lost 4 bases; unmatched junction nucleotides: 8. The length of the CDR3 is 17 residues. CDR3 residues: CASSQGSGTSGYNEQFF. DNA of the CDR3: TGTGCCAGCAGCCAGGGATCCGGGACTAGCGGTTACAATGAGCAGTTCTTC.

CDR3 loop: CASIRQGSTDTQYF. The CDR3 nucleotides read TGTGCCAGCATACGACAGGGGTCCACAGATACGCAGTATTTT. The chain joins TRBV6-1 to TRBJ2-3, with 8 positions matching TRBD1. After removal of 7 bases from V and 2 bases from J, the junction contained 5 bases not matched to a gene. Germline V gene sequence: CDR1 MNHNS, CDR2 SASEGT. This CDR3 is built from 14 residues.

The chain joins TRBV28 to TRBJ1-1, with TRBD1 matching over 8 bases. Trimming removed 10 bases from V and 4 bases from J; junction bases left unmatched: 8. This CDR3 spans 13 amino acids. Germline CDR1 reads MDHEN; CDR2 reads SYDVKM. For the CDR3, the DNA is TGTGCCATCAACCAGGACAGGGCCACTGAAGCTTTCTTT. As protein: CAINQDRATEAFF.

This clonotype has only a few counts. The chain has TRBV20-1 and TRBJ2-1, with 8 positions matching TRBD2. The CDR3 loop spans 14 amino acids. The J segment lost 4 bases and the V segment lost 6 bases, leaving 8 bases of the junction unmatched. Germline loops: CDR1 DFQATT, CDR2 SNEGSKA (reference sequence). In nucleotides, the CDR3 is TGCAGTGCCGTAAGCGGGAGCTCTTACAATGAGCAGTTCTTC. Protein sequence: CSAVSGSSYNEQFF.

The chain carries TRBV11-3 and TRBJ2-3; 8 bases align to TRBD1. CDR1 and CDR2 (germline): SGHNT, YENEEA. Losses at the gene ends were 6 bases for V and 0 bases for J; bases not matched to a gene: 5. The CDR3 runs 15 residues. The CDR3 is CASRWGQASTDTQYF. Here the CDR3 DNA reads TGTGCCAGCAGATGGGGACAGGCGAGCACAGATACGCAGTATTTT.

This clonotype was counted ten times or more. J is TRBJ2-2 and V is TRBV19; D gene ambiguous. The CDR3 covers 11 residues. Germline CDR1 reads LNHDA; CDR2 reads SQIVND (reference sequence). V was clipped by 7 bases and J by 8 bases, with 8 bases between them. The CDR3 DNA follows: TGTGCCAGTATGAGTAGTGGGGAGCTGTTTTTT. Protein product: CASMSSGELFF.

This clonotype has a handful of counts. This sequence joins TRBV5-1 and TRBJ2-7; TRBD2 is a possible D gene (5 bases). V was cut by 1 base and J by 3 bases, with 14 bases left in between. The germline V gene has CDR1 SGHRS and CDR2 YFSETQ. CDR3 length: 15 amino acids. The chain's CDR3 is CASSLQEEGVYEQYF. Here the CDR3 DNA reads TGCGCCAGCAGCTTGCAGGAGGAAGGAGTCTACGAGCAGTACTTC.

The chain carries TRBV15 and TRBJ1-6; no reliable D call. This CDR3 is built from 13 residues. The V and J ends lost 0 bases and 8 bases respectively, with 5 bases between them. The V gene's germline CDR1 is LNHNV and CDR2 YYDKDF (reference sequence). The CDR3 sequence is CATSRDNDSPLHF. The CDR3 nucleotides read TGTGCCACCAGCAGAGATAACGATTCACCCCTCCACTTT.

This clonotype was picked up many times. The chain combines TRBV7-9 with TRBJ2-5, with 11 bases lining up with TRBD2. In germline, CDR1 is SEHNR, CDR2 FQNEAQ (reference sequence). Germline trimming cut 9 bases from V and 1 base from J; bases unmatched to any gene: 16. The CDR3 totals 18 residues. Here the CDR3 reads CARTNGTSGILTQETQYF. The DNA of the CDR3 is TGTGCCAGGACCAACGGGACTAGCGGAATTCTGACCCAAGAGACCCAGTACTTC. Filled out from reference TRBV7-9 and TRBJ2-5, the complete variable domain reads DTGVSQNPRHKITKRGQNVTFRCDPISEHNRLYWYRQTLGQGPEFLTYFQNEAQLEKSRLLSDRFSAERPKGSFSTLEIQRTEQGDSAMYLCARTNGTSGILTQETQYFGPGTRLLVL.